The next 8 T cell receptor beta chains were all read from a single sample in a study of cytomegalovirus exposure and HLA in healthy donors. With 60 Vbeta and 13 Jbeta primers, the PCR was carried out. Assay: immunoSEQ multiplex PCR; the TCRdb copy retains only in-frame clones and omits some. Among around 96,000 clones, under 65% were seen once, and the ten largest hold 3.2%. Sequenced material: PBMCs. These receptors originate from a man aged 55 to 70 in good health and CMV-seronegative.

J is TRBJ2-1 and V is TRBV11-2; 9 nucleotides match TRBD1. V shed 5 bases, J shed 4 bases, and the junction held 12 bases outside the gene matches. CDR1 SGHAT and CDR2 FQNNGV come from the germline V gene. The CDR3 runs 17 residues. The CDR3 loop is CASSELSAGTGYNEQFF. For the CDR3, the DNA is TGTGCCAGCAGCGAGCTTTCGGCCGGGACAGGGTACAATGAGCAGTTCTTC.

This clone was detected only a few times. The chain links TRBV10-3 to TRBJ1-5; the D gene is possibly TRBD1 (5 bases). This CDR3 spans 13 amino acids. Germline V lookup: CDR1 ENHRY, CDR2 SYGVKD. Trimming left V 0 bases short and J 7 bases short, with 7 bases between. CDR3: CAISESGGQPQHF. CDR3 nucleotides: TGTGCCATCAGTGAGTCGGGGGGACAGCCCCAGCATTTT.

This clone was counted between two and nine times. The rearrangement joins TRBV6-6 to TRBJ1-5, with D perhaps TRBD1 (5 bases). CDR3 size: 14 residues. Germline V lookup: CDR1 MNHNY, CDR2 SVGAGI (reference sequence). V dropped 6 bases and J dropped 10 bases, with 19 bases sitting between them. The CDR3 loop is CASRPGPWEGPQHF. The CDR3, as DNA: TGTGCCAGCAGGCCGGGACCTTGGGAGGGTCCCCAGCATTTT.

The V call is TRBV5-6, the J call TRBJ2-5; D remains unclear. The CDR3 loop spans 14 amino acids. The germline V gene has CDR1 SGHDT and CDR2 YYEEEE. V shed 2 bases and J shed 4 bases, with 12 bases lying between them. This CDR3 is CASSFRTLSETQYF. Written as DNA, the CDR3 is TGTGCCAGCAGCTTCAGAACCCTGTCAGAGACCCAGTACTTC. Variable domain in full (rest from reference TRBV5-6 and TRBJ2-5): DAGVTQSPTHLIKTRGQQVTLRCSPKSGHDTVSWYQQALGQGPQFIFQYYEEEERQRGNFPDRFSGHQFPNYSSELNVNALLLGDSALYLCASSFRTLSETQYFGPGTRLLVL.

This clone was seen a few times. The gene calls are TRBV28 and TRBJ1-1; 9 bases align to TRBD1. V trimming: 6 bases; J trimming: 5 bases; junction bases outside the gene matches: 7. CDR1 MDHEN and CDR2 SYDVKM come from the germline V gene. The CDR3 has 14 amino acids. The CDR3 sequence: CASSSGQGFTEAFF. CDR3 in DNA: TGTGCCAGCAGCTCGGGACAGGGATTTACTGAAGCTTTCTTT.

The sample holds a few counts of this clone. The genes are TRBV5-5 and TRBJ1-5; perhaps TRBD1 as D (6 bases). V was shortened by 1 base and J by 10 bases, with 12 bases between the two germline ends. Germline V gene data show CDR1 as SGHKS and CDR2 as YYEKEE (reference sequence). This CDR3 spans 13 amino acids. CDR3 residues: CASSLNRESPQHF. CDR3 DNA sequence: TGTGCCAGCAGCTTGAACAGGGAATCCCCCCAGCATTTT.

J is TRBJ2-3 and V is TRBV6-1; 9 nucleotides line up with TRBD2. Germline loops: CDR1 MNHNS, CDR2 SASEGT. The CDR3 is 18 residues long. Losses at the gene ends were 2 bases for V and 0 bases for J; bases not matched to a gene: 9. Here the CDR3 DNA reads TGTGCCAGCAGTGAAAACTTTGGGACTAGCAGCAGCACAGATACGCAGTATTTT. It translates to CASSENFGTSSSTDTQYF.

The rearrangement uses TRBV9 and TRBJ2-1, with 9 bases that match TRBD1. Germline V gene data show CDR1 as SGDLS and CDR2 as YYNGEE. V dropped 3 bases and J dropped 7; count of bases not matched to a gene: 11. The CDR3 loop spans 16 amino acids. The CDR3 sequence: CASSANTGGVWNEQFF. CDR3 DNA sequence: TGTGCCAGCAGCGCAAACACAGGGGGCGTTTGGAATGAGCAGTTCTTC.